What follows is one T cell receptor (beta chain) and its context. The antigen is not known. This record comes from a study of beta chain features in type 1 diabetes. For the study at large: What patients shared with healthy donors was a similar profile of age, gender and cell yields.

Germline CDR1 SEHNR, CDR2 FQNEAQ (reference sequence). J was trimmed by 7 bases and V by 1 base; bases with no gene match: 5. CDR3 size: 14 residues. Overall study results and limits: All four CD4+ subsets from Type 1 diabetes patients carried moderately but significantly shorter TCRB CDR3s.

Expressed TCRB transcripts got sequenced, as all isolated RNA was reverse transcribed. About 4 million reads was the average for naive, central memory and regulatory T cell samples. TCRdb keeps only in-frame clones here, not all; method: immunoSEQ multiplex PCR. The table lists roughly 700,000 clones, roughly an eighth of them singletons. The sequencing sample was made of naive CD4+ T cells from blood. V is TRBV7-9 and J is TRBJ2-7, with 9 bases fitting TRBD1. The sequence derives from a man between 18 and 35 years old with type 1 diabetes. The CDR3 region has the DNA TGTGCCAGCAGCTTAGTCTGGGACAGGGCTGAGCAGTACTTC. Translated, it gives CASSLVWDRAEQYF.